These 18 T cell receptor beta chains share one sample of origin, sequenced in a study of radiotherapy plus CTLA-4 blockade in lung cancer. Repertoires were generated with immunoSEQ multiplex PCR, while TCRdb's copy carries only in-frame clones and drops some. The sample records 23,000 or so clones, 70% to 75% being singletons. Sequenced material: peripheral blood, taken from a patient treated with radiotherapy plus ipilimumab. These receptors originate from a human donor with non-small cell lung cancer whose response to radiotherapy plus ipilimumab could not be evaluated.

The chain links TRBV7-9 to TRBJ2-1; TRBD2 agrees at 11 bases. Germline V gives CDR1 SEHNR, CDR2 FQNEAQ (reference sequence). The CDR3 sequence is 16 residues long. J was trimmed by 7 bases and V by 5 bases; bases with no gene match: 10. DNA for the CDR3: TGTGCCAGCAGCGCCCCGGGACTAGCGGCTGAAAATGAGCAGTTCTTC. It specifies CASSAPGLAAENEQFF.

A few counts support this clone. CDR3 sequence: CAISEEGGTNEKLFF. CDR3 nucleotide sequence: TGTGCCATCAGTGAGGAAGGGGGCACTAATGAAAAACTGTTTTTT. V usage is TRBV10-3 and J usage is TRBJ1-4; the match to TRBD1 covers 7 bases. Trimming removed 2 bases from V and 2 bases from J; junction bases left unmatched: 2. From germline, CDR1 is ENHRY and CDR2 SYGVKD. The CDR3 extends over 15 amino acids.

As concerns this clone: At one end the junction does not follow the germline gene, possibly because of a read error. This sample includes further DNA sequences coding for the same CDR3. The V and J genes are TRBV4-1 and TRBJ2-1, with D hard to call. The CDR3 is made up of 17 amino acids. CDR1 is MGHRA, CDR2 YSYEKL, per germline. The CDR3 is CASSQVDMGFSYNEQFF. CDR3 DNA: TGCGCCAGCAGCCAAGTAGACATGGGTTTCTCCTACAATGAACAGTTCTTC.

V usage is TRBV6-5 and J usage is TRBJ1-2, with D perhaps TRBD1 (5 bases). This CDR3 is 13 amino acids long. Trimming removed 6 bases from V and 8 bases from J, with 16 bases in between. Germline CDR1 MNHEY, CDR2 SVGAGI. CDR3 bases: TGTGCCAGCAGGGACATCGGGGGTTTAGGCTACACCTTC. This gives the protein CASRDIGGLGYTF.

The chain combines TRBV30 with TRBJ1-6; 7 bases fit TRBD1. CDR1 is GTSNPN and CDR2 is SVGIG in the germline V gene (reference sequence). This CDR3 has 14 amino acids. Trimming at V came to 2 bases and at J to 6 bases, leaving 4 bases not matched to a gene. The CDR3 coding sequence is TGTGCCTGGAGTTGGGGACAGCCTAATTCACCCCTCCACTTT. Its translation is CAWSWGQPNSPLHF.

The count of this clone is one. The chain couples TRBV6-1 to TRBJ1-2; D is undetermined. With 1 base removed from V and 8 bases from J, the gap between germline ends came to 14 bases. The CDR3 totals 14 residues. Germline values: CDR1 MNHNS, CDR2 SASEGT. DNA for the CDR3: TGTGCCAGCAGTGAAGACCGGGCGCGAGGGGGCTACACCTTC. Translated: CASSEDRARGGYTF.

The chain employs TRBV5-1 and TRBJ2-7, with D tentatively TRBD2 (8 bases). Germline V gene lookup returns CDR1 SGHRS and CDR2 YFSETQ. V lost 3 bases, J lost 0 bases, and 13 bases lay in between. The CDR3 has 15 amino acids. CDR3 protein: CASSWDSGSSYEQYF. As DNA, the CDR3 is TGCGCCAGCAGCTGGGACAGCGGGAGCTCCTACGAGCAGTACTTC.

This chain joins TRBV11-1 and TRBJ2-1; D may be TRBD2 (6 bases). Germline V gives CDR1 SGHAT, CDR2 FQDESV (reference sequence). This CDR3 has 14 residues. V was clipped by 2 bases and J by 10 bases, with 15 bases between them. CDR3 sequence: CASSLSGVYLEQFF. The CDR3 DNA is TGTGCCAGCAGCTTATCGGGAGTGTATTTAGAGCAGTTCTTC.

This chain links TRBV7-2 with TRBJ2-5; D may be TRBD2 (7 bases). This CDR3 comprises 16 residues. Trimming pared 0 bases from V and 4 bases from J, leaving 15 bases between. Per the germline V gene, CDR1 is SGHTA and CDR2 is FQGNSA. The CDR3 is CASSLAGGRVRETQYF. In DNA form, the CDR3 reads TGTGCCAGCAGCTTAGCGGGGGGGCGGGTAAGAGAGACCCAGTACTTC. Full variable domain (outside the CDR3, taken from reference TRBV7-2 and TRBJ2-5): GAGVSQSPSNKVTEKGKDVELRCDPISGHTALYWYRQSLGQGLEFLIYFQGNSAPDKSGLPSDRFSAERTGGSVSTLTIQRTQQEDSAVYLCASSLAGGRVRETQYFGPGTRLLVL.

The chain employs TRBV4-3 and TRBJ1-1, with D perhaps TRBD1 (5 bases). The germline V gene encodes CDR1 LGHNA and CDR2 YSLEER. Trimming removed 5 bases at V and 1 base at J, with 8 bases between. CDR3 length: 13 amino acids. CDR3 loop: CASSGDRNTEAFF. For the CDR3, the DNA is TGCGCCAGCAGCGGAGACAGGAACACTGAAGCTTTCTTT.

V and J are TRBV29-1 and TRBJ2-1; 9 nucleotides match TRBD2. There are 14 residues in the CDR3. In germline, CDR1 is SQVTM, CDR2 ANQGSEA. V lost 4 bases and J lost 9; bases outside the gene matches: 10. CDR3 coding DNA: TGCAGCGTTGCGGCTAGCGGGGCCCCCGGTGAGCAGTTCTTC. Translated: CSVAASGAPGEQFF.

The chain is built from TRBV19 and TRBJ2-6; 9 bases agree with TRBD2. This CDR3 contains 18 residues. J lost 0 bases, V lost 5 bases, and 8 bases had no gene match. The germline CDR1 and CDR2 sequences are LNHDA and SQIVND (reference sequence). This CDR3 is CASSPLNSGSSGANVLTF. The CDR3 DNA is TGTGCCAGTAGTCCCCTTAATAGCGGGAGCTCTGGGGCCAACGTCCTGACTTTC.

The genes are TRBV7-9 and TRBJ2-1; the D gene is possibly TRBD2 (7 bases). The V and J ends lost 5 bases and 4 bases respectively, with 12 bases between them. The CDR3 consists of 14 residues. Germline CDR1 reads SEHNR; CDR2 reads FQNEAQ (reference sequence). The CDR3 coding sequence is TGTGCCAGCAGCCAGGGAGGGGGTTACAATGAGCAGTTCTTC. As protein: CASSQGGGYNEQFF.

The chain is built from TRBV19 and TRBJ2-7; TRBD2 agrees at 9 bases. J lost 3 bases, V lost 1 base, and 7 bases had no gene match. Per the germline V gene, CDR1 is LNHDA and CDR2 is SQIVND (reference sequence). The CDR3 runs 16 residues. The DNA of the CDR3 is TGTGCCAGTAGTATAGGCTATGCGGGAGGGCACTACGAGCAGTACTTC. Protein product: CASSIGYAGGHYEQYF.

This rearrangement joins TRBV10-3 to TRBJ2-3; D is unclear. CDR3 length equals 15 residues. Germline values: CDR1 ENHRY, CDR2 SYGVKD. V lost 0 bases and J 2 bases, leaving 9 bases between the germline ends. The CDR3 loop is CAISESGTATDTQYF. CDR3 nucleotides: TGTGCCATCAGTGAGTCGGGCACAGCCACAGATACGCAGTATTTT.

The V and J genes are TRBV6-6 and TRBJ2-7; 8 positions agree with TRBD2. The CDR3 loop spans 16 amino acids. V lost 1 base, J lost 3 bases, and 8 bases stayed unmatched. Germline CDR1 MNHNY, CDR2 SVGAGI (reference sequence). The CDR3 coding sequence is TGTGCCAGCAGTTACTTCAGTAGCGGGGCACACTACGAGCAGTACTTC. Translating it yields CASSYFSSGAHYEQYF.

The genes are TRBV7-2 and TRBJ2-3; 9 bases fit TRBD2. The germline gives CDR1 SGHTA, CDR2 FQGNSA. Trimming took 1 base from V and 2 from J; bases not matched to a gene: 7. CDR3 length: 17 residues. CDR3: CASSLVPGLANTDTQYF. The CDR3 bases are TGTGCCAGCAGCTTAGTACCGGGACTAGCAAACACAGATACGCAGTATTTT. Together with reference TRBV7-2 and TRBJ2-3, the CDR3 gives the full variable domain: GAGVSQSPSNKVTEKGKDVELRCDPISGHTALYWYRQSLGQGLEFLIYFQGNSAPDKSGLPSDRFSAERTGGSVSTLTIQRTQQEDSAVYLCASSLVPGLANTDTQYFGPGTRLTVL.

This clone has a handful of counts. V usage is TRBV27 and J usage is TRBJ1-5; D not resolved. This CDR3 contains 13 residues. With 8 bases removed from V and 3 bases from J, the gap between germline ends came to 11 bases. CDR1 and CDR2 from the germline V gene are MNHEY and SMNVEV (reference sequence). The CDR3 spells CASRKTDNQPQHF. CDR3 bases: TGTGCCAGCCGAAAGACTGACAATCAGCCCCAGCATTTT.